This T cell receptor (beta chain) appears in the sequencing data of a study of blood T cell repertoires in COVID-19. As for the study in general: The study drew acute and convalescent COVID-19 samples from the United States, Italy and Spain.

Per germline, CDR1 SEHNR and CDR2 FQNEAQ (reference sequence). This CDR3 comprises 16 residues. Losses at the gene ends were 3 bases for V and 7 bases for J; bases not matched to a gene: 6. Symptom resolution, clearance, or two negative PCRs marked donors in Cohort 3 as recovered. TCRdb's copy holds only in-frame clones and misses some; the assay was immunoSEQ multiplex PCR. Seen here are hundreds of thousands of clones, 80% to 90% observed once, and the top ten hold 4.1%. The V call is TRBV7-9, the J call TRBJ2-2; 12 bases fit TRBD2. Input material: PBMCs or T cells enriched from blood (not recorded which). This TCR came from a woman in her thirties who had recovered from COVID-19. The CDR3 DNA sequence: TGTGCCAGCAGCTTCCTAGCGGGAGGGCCGGACGGGGAGCTGTTTTTT. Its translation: CASSFLAGGPDGELFF.